This T cell receptor beta chain was observed in a study of T cells expressing NK-cell markers. Study results and caveats: In a handful of donors, dominant NKG2C+ clonotypes were about 1.0-7.5% of CD8+ T cells.

Beta-chain TCR cDNA was generated via 5'RACE template switching with UMIs. No DNA is given; TCRdb re-called the 5' RACE reads and lists each CDR3 protein once. This listing includes about 410,000 distinct CDR3 sequences. The germline V gene has CDR1 SNHLY and CDR2 FYNNEI. CDR3 length: 13 amino acids. Concerning this clonotype itself: Its antigen remains unknown.

This chain connects TRBV2 to TRBJ2-7; TCRdb proposes TRBD1, but this gene call is untestable without DNA. This clonotype was sampled from a woman aged 45-65 years in good health. The sample taken for sequencing was blood T cells: a sorted CD56 or NKG2C T cell subset, CD4+ or CD8+ T cells, or bulk PBMC T cells (not recorded which). The CDR3 loop is CASSIQGIYEQYF.